This TCR beta chain was sequenced during a study of Graves' ophthalmopathy and Graves' hyperthyroidism. Other autoimmune diseases, uncontrolled infections, pregnancy or lactation ruled patients out of participation. Physicians reached a diagnosis by relying on clinical symptoms, serum thyroxine, TRAb, thyroid ultrasound and orbital computed tomography. The V and J ends lost 5 bases and 6 bases respectively, with 12 bases between them. The CDR3 length is 13 residues. The germline CDR1 and CDR2 sequences are SGHTA and FQGTGA. For repertoire sequencing, the TCR beta CDR3 regions were amplified from RNA transcripts. First-round RT-PCR with HTBI primers preceded a second-round multiplex PCR. TCRdb reprocessed the multiplex PCR reads via MiXCR and lists one record per CDR3 protein. The repertoire holds 40,000 to 45,000 distinct CDR3 sequences, with 52% as singletons. Study findings and constraints: Most expanded thyroid clonotypes above 0.001 frequency also appeared in blood. A classifier, a 13-signature model, separated ophthalmopathy from stable hyperthyroidism with 85% to 90% sensitivity and approximately 80% specificity.

This clonotype was recorded many times. Its cognate antigen is unknown. The sample comprised peripheral blood. The V and J genes are TRBV7-3 and TRBJ2-3; D perhaps matches TRBD1 (5 bases). The receptor's source is an adult man with Graves' ophthalmopathy. The CDR3 DNA reads as TGTGCCAGCAGCCCTCAGGCAGGGGATACGCAGTATTTT. Amino acid sequence: CASSPQAGDTQYF.